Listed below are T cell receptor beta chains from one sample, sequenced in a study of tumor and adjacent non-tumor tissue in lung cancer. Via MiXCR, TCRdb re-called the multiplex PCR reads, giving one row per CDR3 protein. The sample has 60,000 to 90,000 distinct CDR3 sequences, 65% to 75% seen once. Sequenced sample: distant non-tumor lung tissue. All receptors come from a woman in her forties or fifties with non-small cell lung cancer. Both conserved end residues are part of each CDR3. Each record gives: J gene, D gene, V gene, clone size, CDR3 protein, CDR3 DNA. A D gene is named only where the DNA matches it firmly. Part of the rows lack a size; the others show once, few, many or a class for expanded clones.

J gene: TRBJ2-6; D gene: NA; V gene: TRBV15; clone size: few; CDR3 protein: CATSREGSGANVLTF; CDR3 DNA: TGTGCCACCAGCAGAGAAGGGTCTGGGGCCAACGTCCTGACTTTC
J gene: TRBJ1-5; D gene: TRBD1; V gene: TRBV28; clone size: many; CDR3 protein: CAIQDRGGNQPQHF; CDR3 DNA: TGTGCCATCCAGGACAGGGGCGGCAATCAGCCCCAGCATTTT
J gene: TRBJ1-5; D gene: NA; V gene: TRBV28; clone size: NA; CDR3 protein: CSSSFRGSRWGDQPQHF; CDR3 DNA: TGTTCCAGCAGTTTTCGAGGGTCTCGATGGGGCGATCAGCCCCAGCATTTT
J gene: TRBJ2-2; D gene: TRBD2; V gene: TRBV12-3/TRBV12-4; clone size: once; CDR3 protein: CASTGTSGSARELFF; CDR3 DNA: TGTGCCAGTACCGGGACTAGCGGGAGTGCCAGGGAGCTGTTTTTT
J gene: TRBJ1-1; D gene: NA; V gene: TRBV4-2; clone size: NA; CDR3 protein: CASSQNTEAIF; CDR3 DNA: TGTGCCAGCAGCCAAAACACTGAAGCCATCTTT
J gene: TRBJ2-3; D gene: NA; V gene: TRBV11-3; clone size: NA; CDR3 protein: CASSTRVTDTQYF; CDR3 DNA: TGTGCCAGCAGCACCAGGGTTACGGATACACAGTATTTT
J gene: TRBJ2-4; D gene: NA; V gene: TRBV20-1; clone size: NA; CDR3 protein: CSARVEIGAKNIQYF; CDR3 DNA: TGCAGTGCTAGAGTTGAGATCGGGGCCAAAAACATTCAGTACTTC
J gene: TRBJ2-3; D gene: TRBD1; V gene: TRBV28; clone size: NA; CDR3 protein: CASSSPKTGAGTDTQYF; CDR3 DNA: TGTGCCAGCAGTTCCCCCAAGACAGGGGCCGGCACAGATACGCAGTATTTT
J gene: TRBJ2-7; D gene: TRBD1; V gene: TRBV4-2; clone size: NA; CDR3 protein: CASNQDQGVGEQYF; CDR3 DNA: TGTGCCAGCAACCAAGACCAGGGGGTAGGCGAGCAATACTTC
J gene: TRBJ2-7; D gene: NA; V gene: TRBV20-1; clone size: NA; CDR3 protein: CSTPPGGTNHEQYF; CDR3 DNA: TGCAGTACTCCCCCAGGCGGGACCAACCACGAGCAGTACTTC
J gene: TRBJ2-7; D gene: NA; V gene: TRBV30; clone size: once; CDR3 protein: CAWTVGGGAYEQYF; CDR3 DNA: TGTGCCTGGACTGTGGGGGGGGGCGCCTACGAGCAGTACTTC
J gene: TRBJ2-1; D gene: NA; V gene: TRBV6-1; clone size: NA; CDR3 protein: CVSNEEGGTSYNEQFF; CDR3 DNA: TGTGTTAGCAATGAAGAGGGCGGTACGTCCTACAATGAGCAGTTCTTC
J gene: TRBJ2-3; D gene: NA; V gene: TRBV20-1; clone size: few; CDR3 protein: CSASGGTVGDTQYF; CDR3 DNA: TGCAGTGCTAGTGGAGGGACAGTAGGGGATACGCAATATTTT
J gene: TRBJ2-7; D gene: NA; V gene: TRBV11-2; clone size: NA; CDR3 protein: CASSPWASGSYEQQF; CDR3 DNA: NA
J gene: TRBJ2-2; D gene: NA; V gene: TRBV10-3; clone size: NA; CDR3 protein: CVISESMADEELFF; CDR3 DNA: TGTGTTATCAGTGAGTCGATGGCAGACGAGGAGCTGTTTTTT
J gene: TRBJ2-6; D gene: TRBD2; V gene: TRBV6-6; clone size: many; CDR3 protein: CASRGGFGANVLTF; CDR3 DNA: TGTGCCAGCAGGGGGGGGTTCGGGGCCAACGTCCTGACTTTC
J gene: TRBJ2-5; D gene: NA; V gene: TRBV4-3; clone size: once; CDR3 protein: CSSSQDMALETQYF; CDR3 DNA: TGCTCTAGCAGCCAAGATATGGCGCTGGAGACCCAGTACTTC
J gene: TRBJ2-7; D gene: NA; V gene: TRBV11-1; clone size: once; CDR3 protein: CASSSTDGGLYEQYF; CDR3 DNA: TGCGCCAGCAGCTCGACGGACGGGGGGCTATACGAGCAGTACTTC
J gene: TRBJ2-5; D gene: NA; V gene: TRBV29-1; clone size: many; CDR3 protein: CSVLRLSLETQYF; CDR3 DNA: TGCAGCGTTCTCAGACTGTCTTTGGAGACCCAGTACTTC
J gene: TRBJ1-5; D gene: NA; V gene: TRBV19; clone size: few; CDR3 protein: CASSQQGMRSQHF; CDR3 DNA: TGTGCCAGTAGCCAACAGGGAATGAGGTCCCAGCATTTT
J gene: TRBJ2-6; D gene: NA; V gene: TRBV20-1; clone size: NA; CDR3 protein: CSARAGTGNSGANVLTF; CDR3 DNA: TGTAGTGCCAGAGCCGGGACTGGAAACTCTGGGGCCAACGTCCTGACTTTC
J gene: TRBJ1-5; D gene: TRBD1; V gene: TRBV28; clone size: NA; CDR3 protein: CASSLWLLNRGTGPNQPQHF; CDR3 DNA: TGTGCCAGCAGTTTATGGCTCCTAAACAGGGGCACAGGACCCAATCAGCCCCAGCATTTT
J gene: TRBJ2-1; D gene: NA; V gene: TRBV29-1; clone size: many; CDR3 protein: CSVAADPYNEQFF; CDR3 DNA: TGCAGCGTTGCTGCGGACCCCTACAATGAGCAGTTCTTC
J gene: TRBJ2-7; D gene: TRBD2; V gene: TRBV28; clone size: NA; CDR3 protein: CASSFPGGLYEQYF; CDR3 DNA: TGTGCCAGCAGTTTCCCGGGGGGTCTCTACGAGCAGTACTTC
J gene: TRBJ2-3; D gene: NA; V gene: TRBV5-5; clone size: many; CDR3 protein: CASSLGGHGTDTQYF; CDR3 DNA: TGTGCCAGCAGCTTGGGGGGGCATGGCACAGATACGCAGTATTTT
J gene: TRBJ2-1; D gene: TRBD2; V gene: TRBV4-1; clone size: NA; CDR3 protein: CTSSREPTSGSPQDEQFF; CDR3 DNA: TGCACCAGCAGCCGAGAACCGACTAGCGGGAGCCCACAGGATGAGCAGTTCTTC
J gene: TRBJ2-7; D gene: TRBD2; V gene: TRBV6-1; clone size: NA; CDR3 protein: CATSEGTSGSYEQYF; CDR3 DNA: TGTGCCACCAGTGAAGGGACTAGCGGTTCCTACGAGCAGTACTTC
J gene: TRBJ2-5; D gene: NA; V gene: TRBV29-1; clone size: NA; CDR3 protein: CNVSDTYHSGQETQYF; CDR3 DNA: TGCAACGTTTCGGACACCTATCACTCAGGGCAAGAGACCCAGTACTTC
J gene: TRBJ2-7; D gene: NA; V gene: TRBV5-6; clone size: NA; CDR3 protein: CASSMVDKSYEQYF; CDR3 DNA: TGTGCCAGCAGCATGGTGGACAAGTCCTACGAGCAGTACTTC
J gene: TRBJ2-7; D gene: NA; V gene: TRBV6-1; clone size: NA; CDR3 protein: CAGTLADYEQYF; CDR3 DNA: TGTGCCGGCACGCTCGCCGACTACGAGCAGTACTTC
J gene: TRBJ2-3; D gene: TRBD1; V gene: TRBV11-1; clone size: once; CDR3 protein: CPSSLAIGTDTLYF; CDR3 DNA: TGTCCCAGCAGCTTAGCGATCGGGACAGATACGCTGTATTTT
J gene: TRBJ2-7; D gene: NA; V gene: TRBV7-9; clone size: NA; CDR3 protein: CACSPTPFYEQYF; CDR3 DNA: TGTGCCTGCAGCCCTACCCCGTTCTACGAGCAGTACTTC
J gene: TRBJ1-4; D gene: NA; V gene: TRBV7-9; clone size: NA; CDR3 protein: CASSLLQVSEKLFF; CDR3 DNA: TGTGCCAGCAGCTTATTACAGGTGAGTGAAAAACTGTTTTTT
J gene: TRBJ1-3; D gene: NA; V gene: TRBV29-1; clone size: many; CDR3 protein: CSVVSGNTIYF; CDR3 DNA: TGCAGCGTGGTCAGTGGAAACACCATATATTTT
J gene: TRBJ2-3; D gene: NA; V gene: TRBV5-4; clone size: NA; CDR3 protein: CASRLFQGGLDTHYF; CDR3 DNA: TGTGCCAGCAGGTTGTTCCAGGGGGGATTGGATACGCATTATTTT
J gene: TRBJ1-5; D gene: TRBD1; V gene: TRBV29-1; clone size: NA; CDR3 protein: CNVADRGGFNAQHF; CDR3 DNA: TGCAACGTAGCGGACAGGGGGGGGTTTAATGCCCAGCATTTT
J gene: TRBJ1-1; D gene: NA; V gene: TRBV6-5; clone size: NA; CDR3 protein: CASSPRVYTEAFF; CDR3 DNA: TGTGCCAGCAGCCCGAGGGTGTACACTGAAGCTTTCTTC
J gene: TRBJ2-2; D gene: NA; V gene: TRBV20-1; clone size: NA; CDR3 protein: CSTRAHTGELFF; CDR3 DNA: TGTAGTACTAGAGCCCACACCGGGGAGCTGTTTTTT
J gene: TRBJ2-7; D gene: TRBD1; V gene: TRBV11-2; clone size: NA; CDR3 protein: CVSSSGTGRTYERYF; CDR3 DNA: TGTGTCAGCAGCTCGGGGACAGGCCGGACCTACGAACGCTACTTC
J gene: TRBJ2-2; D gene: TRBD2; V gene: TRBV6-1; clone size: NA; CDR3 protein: CANTHLPGTTGTGELYF; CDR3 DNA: TGTGCCAACACCCACTTGCCCGGGACTACAGGAACCGGGGAGCTGTATTTT
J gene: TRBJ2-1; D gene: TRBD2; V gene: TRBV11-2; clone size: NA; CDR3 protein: CAGSFGTRGNEQFF; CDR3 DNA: TGTGCCGGCAGCTTCGGGACTAGAGGAAATGAGCAGTTCTTC
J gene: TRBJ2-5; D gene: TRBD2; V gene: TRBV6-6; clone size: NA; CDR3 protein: CASTPGLAGVWETQYF; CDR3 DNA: TGTGCCAGCACTCCCGGCCTAGCGGGAGTGTGGGAGACCCAGTACTTC
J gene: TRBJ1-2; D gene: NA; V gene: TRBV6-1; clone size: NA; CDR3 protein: CASSTWGGSSGYTF; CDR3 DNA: TGTGCCAGCAGCACGTGGGGGGGCTCCAGTGGCTACACCTTC
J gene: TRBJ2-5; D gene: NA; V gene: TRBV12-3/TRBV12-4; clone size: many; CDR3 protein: CASSFGLQQETQYF; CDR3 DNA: TGTGCCAGCAGTTTTGGGCTCCAACAAGAGACCCAGTACTTC
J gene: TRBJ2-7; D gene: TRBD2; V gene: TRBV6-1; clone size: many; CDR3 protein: CASSEASGSSYEQYF; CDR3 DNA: TGTGCCAGCAGTGAAGCTAGCGGGAGCTCCTACGAGCAGTACTTC
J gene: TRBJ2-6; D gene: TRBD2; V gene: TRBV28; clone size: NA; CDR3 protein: CASSVGEGLSLSGANVLTF; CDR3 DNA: TGTGCCAGCAGTGTAGGGGAGGGCTTAAGTCTCTCTGGGGCCAACGTCCTGACTTTC
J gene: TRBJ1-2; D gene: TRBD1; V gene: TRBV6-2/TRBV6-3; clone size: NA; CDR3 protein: CVSSCGQGQDGYTF; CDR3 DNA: TGTGTGAGCAGCTGCGGACAGGGGCAGGATGGCTACACCTTC